The 12 T cell receptor beta chains below all came from one sample that was sequenced in a study of T cells in localized non-small cell lung cancer. Clones were read by immunoSEQ multiplex PCR, and TCRdb kept only the in-frame ones, dropping some. The sample lists 45,000 to 60,000 clones; around 83% were seen once. The starting material was PBMCs, obtained before any cancer treatment. These receptors were taken from a man aged 35 to 70 with stage II lung adenocarcinoma.

This sequence joins TRBV5-4 and TRBJ1-2; 7 nucleotides match TRBD1. CDR1 and CDR2 from the germline V gene are SGHNT and YYREEE (reference sequence). With V trimmed by 3 bases and J by 5 bases, 16 bases remained unmatched. The CDR3 runs to 17 residues. This chain's CDR3 is CASSSGVQQGSRYGYTF. CDR3 nucleotides: TGTGCCAGCAGCTCTGGGGTCCAACAGGGGTCGAGGTATGGCTACACCTTC.

CDR3 protein: CASSRGVANEKLFF. The DNA for the CDR3 is TGTGCCAGCAGTAGGGGGGTAGCTAATGAAAAACTGTTTTTT. The rearrangement joins TRBV6-1 to TRBJ1-4; tentative D call: TRBD1 (6 bases). There are 14 residues in the CDR3. Trimming pared 5 bases from V and 3 bases from J, leaving 10 bases between. Germline V lookup: CDR1 MNHNS, CDR2 SASEGT.

The CDR3 DNA reads as TGCAGCGTTGGGCACACTAGCGGGGGCTACAATGAGCAGTTCTTC. Residues: CSVGHTSGGYNEQFF. This chain uses TRBV29-1 with TRBJ2-1; TRBD2 matches at 11 bases. The V gene end was trimmed by 4 bases and the J gene end by 3 bases; junction bases not matched to a gene: 5. The CDR3 covers 15 residues. The germline V gene has CDR1 SQVTM and CDR2 ANQGSEA.

J is TRBJ1-6 and V is TRBV5-6; possibly TRBD1 for D (5 bases). V dropped 0 bases and J dropped 7 bases, with 14 bases sitting between them. The CDR3 length is 16 residues. CDR1 is SGHDT, CDR2 YYEEEE, per germline. CDR3 nucleotides: TGTGCCAGCAGCTTGGAGGCGGGGGTTGGGAATTCACCCCTCCACTTT. It translates to CASSLEAGVGNSPLHF.

The J gene is TRBJ1-5, the V gene TRBV5-4; no clear D gene. Trimming left V 0 bases short and J 7 bases short, with 14 bases between. This CDR3 has 15 residues. CDR1 and CDR2 from the germline V gene are SGHNT and YYREEE (reference sequence). The CDR3 protein is CASSLGRVSGQPQHF. The CDR3 nucleotides are TGTGCCAGCAGCTTGGGCAGAGTCAGCGGACAGCCCCAGCATTTT.

The gene calls are TRBV7-9 and TRBJ1-3, with 9 nucleotides matching TRBD1. V gave up 5 bases and J gave up 2 bases; unmatched junction bases: 4. CDR3 length: 15 residues. The germline gives CDR1 SEHNR, CDR2 FQNEAQ (reference sequence). Written as DNA, the CDR3 is TGTGCCAGCAGCCGGACAGGGGAAACTGGAAACACCATATATTTT. Residues: CASSRTGETGNTIYF.

The chain carries TRBV29-1 and TRBJ1-3, with D hard to call. This CDR3 has 11 residues. Germline V lookup: CDR1 SQVTM, CDR2 ANQGSEA. V was clipped by 6 bases and J by 7 bases, with 10 bases between them. CDR3 amino acids: CSVYEGNTIYF. DNA of the CDR3: TGCAGCGTCTACGAGGGCAACACCATATATTTT.

The rearrangement joins TRBV19 to TRBJ1-2; D unclear. Germline CDR1 is LNHDA and CDR2 is SQIVND (reference sequence). This CDR3 is built from 16 residues. Between the trimmed V and J ends, which lost 3 bases and 5 bases, there was a span of 19 bases. CDR3 bases: TGTGCCAGTAGTATTACAATTATGGGTCAGCCTTATGGCTACACCTTC. Translation: CASSITIMGQPYGYTF.

This CDR3 reads CASSWTGYTDTQYF. In nucleotides, the CDR3 is TGCGCCAGCAGCTGGACAGGCTACACAGATACGCAGTATTTT. This chain uses TRBV5-1 with TRBJ2-3, with 7 bases lining up with TRBD1. After removal of 3 bases from V and 2 bases from J, the junction contained 3 bases not matched to a gene. The germline V gene encodes CDR1 SGHRS and CDR2 YFSETQ. The CDR3 covers 14 residues.

The rearrangement links TRBV6-5 to TRBJ2-7, with D possibly being TRBD2 (6 bases). Deletions cut 4 bases from V and 7 bases from J, with 8 bases between. CDR1 is MNHEY and CDR2 is SVGAGI in the germline V gene. The CDR3 runs 11 residues. For the CDR3, the DNA is TGTGCCAGCAGTTCGGGACTGGAGCAGTACGTC. This translates into CASSSGLEQYV.

A few counts support this clone. This chain connects TRBV6-5 to TRBJ1-6, with a weak D call TRBD1 (5 bases). Looked up from germline, CDR1 is MNHEY and CDR2 is SVGAGI. CDR3 length: 12 amino acids. V was shortened by 7 bases and J by 6 bases, with 7 bases between the two germline ends. The CDR3 nucleotides are TGTGCCAGCACAGGGACTAATTCACCCCTCCACTTT. Its protein product is CASTGTNSPLHF.

V and J are TRBV29-1 and TRBJ1-1; no definite D call. Trimming pared 4 bases from V and 4 bases from J, leaving 19 bases between. The CDR3 is 15 residues long. Germline V gene sequence: CDR1 SQVTM, CDR2 ANQGSEA. The CDR3 is CSVGLSGFKITEAFF. The CDR3 DNA reads as TGCAGCGTTGGGCTGTCGGGCTTTAAGATCACTGAAGCTTTCTTT.